This TCR beta chain was recorded in a study of blood T cell repertoires in COVID-19. The data were produced by immunoSEQ multiplex PCR, yet TCRdb's version contains in-frame clones alone and is incomplete. The sample has more than 250,000 clones; approximately 85% are singletons. The CDR3 has 15 amino acids. The germline V gene has CDR1 SGHRS and CDR2 YFSETQ. J lost 6 bases, V lost 4 bases, and 10 bases had no gene match. Sequenced material: PBMCs or T cells enriched from blood (not recorded which). This clonotype originated in a man aged 30 to 45 who had recovered from COVID-19. The rearrangement joins TRBV5-1 to TRBJ1-1; 9 bases agree with TRBD1. The CDR3 sequence is CASSASGTGTSEAFF. The CDR3, as DNA: TGCGCCAGCAGCGCCTCCGGGACAGGGACTTCTGAAGCTTTCTTT.